The sequence of this T cell receptor beta chain was determined in a study of T cell repertoires in cytomegalovirus infection. Study-level information: The study used recently identified HLA-C-restricted and well-studied HLA-B-restricted CMV epitopes. Signatures in public TCR beta sequences pointed to both CMV infection and matching HLA type.

Concerning this clonotype: Its antigen is as yet unknown.

TCRdb fed the reads into MiXCR, producing one record per CDR3 protein. The sample comprises about 400,000 distinct CDR3 sequences, roughly 36% of which are singletons, and roughly 13% rests with the top ten. Germline CDR1 is LNHDA and CDR2 is SQIVND (reference sequence). This CDR3 is built from 14 residues. The V end was cut by 5 bases, the J end by 4 bases, with 12 bases between. This chain uses TRBV19 with TRBJ2-1; D not certain. The clonotype originates from a human donor in good health (CMV status not recorded). Some clones in this sample may be carry-over from other donors' samples. The material was cultured PBMCs, obtained from culture after CMV antigen stimulation. Written as DNA, the CDR3 is TGTGCCAGTAGTTTTGCAGGCTGGTACAATGAGCAGTTCTTC. It yields the protein CASSFAGWYNEQFF.